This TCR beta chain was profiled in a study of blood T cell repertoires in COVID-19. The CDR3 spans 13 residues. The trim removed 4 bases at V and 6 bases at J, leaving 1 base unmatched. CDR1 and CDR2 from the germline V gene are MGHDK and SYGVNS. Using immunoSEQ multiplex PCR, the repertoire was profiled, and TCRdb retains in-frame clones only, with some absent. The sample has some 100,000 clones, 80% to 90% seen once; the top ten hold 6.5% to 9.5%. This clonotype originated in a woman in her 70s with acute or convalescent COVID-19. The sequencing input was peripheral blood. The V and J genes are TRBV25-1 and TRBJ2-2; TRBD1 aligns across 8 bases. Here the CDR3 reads CASSGTGSGELFF. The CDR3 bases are TGTGCCAGCAGTGGGACAGGGTCCGGGGAGCTGTTTTTT.